This T cell receptor (beta chain) was identified in a study of monozygotic twins with inflammatory bowel disease (dated by TCRdb to between 2018 and 2021). At the level of the whole study: In total, roughly 30 monozygotic twin pairs made up the full study: 19 Danish pairs, all IBD-discordant, plus nine German pairs, of which four were IBD-concordant and five were IBD-discordant. Each individual had, on average, about 151 000 unique TCRalpha sequences and 181 000 unique TCRbeta sequences available for analysis. The search for disease-associated traits relied mainly on comparing, within discordant pairs, IBD patients with their genetically identical healthy co-twins.

Points on this clonotype: Its antigen is not yet known.

For CDR1 and CDR2, the germline V gene (reference sequence) lists DFQATT and SNEGSKA. The CDR3 covers 16 residues, taking in both the cysteine and the phenylalanine. The DNA is unrecorded. Library construction relied on 5' RACE. Each TCR library was prepared from 3,500 to 4,500 ng of total RNA. For each sample, cDNA was synthesized in eight separate reactions using SMARTScribe reverse transcriptase. During cDNA synthesis, template switching was used to introduce unique molecular identifiers that contained a 6-nucleotide sample barcode. Amplification of TCRalpha and TCRbeta cDNA involved two nested PCRs of around 15 and 9 cycles, and each PCR was followed by bead purification. Before amplification, the cDNA was treated with uracil DNA-glycosylase and purified using the QIAquick PCR purification kit. The second PCR was the step at which Illumina TruSeq-compatible adapters and sample-specific barcodes were added. TapeStation and Qubit were used to check library quality and concentration, and about 4.5 ng of each library was pooled. Sequencing of pooled libraries was carried out on an Illumina HiSeq2500 single-index Rapid Run using 2 x 100 bp reads and custom sequencing primers. The authors' pipeline ran thus. MiGEC version 1.2.6 was used for UMI-based consensus assembly to correct PCR and sequencing errors. MiXCR version 2.1.1 handled V(D)J alignment, clonotype assembly and CDR3 extraction. To normalise gene usage, clonotype sharing and MAIT/NKT TCR abundance, the analysis used the top 1000, 10 000 and 20 000 clonotypes per sample. Diversity was computed as the inverse Simpson index with the vegan R package after downsampling to 27 000 UMIs. Statistical testing used paired Mann-Whitney U tests on the discordant twin pairs and applied Benjamini-Hochberg correction for multiple testing. The reads went through TCRdb reprocessing, and each CDR3 protein sequence gets one entry with no DNA. TCRdb, rather than the study authors, made the V and J calls. The sample table on file contains 200,000 to 250,000 distinct CDR3 sequences. Clones ranked in the top ten supply more than 7.5% of the sample.

General conclusions and limits of the study: Fewer clonotypes were shared with other individuals by IBD patients than by healthy twins, most markedly in patients showing signs of disease activity. Repertoire similarity did not differ between concordant and discordant twins, possibly due to limited statistical power. A decrease in TCRbeta repertoire diversity, as measured by inverse Simpson index, was observed in IBD patients compared with their healthy co-twins. The results gave no support for a single strong signal or clonotype linked to IBD. Distinction between different T cell subtypes could not be achieved in the analysis. Background noise and inter-individual variability may have been introduced into the repertoires by the differing immunosuppressive treatments among patients.

From each donor, a roughly 2.3 ml peripheral blood sample was collected into PAXgene tubes and stored at -80 degrees C. Total RNA was isolated from whole blood with the PAXgene blood miRNA kit on an automated QIAcube, without T cell sorting. Deep TCRalpha and TCRbeta repertoire profiling with unique molecular barcoding was performed on peripheral blood of monozygotic twin pairs concordant or discordant for inflammatory bowel disease. For every twin pair, smoking habits were documented, and each individual was categorised as a current, former or never smoker. The V gene is TRBV20-1 and the J gene is TRBJ1-1; with no DNA, the TCRdb D assignment of TRBD1 cannot be verified. The TCR originated in a human donor with ulcerative colitis or Crohn's disease, or a healthy co-twin of an affected twin (not recorded which). The sequencing input was blood. CDR3 protein: CSARDPRQGAYTEAFF.